This is a list of T cell receptor beta chains from one sample in a study of PD-1 blockade in classical Hodgkin lymphoma. Profiling relied on immunoSEQ multiplex PCR, and the TCRdb table lists in-frame clones only, not all of them. The sample has about 46,000 clones, 65% to 85% seen once. The sequenced sample was peripheral blood mononuclear cells (PBMCs), obtained at baseline. The receptors stem from a human donor with classical Hodgkin lymphoma. CDR3s include the opening cysteine and the closing phenylalanine or tryptophan. A D gene is named only where the DNA matches it firmly. Clone size is shown for a subset of rows, as once, few, many or a class of expanded clone.

v_call: TRBV27
d_call: TRBD2
clone_size: once
j_call: TRBJ2-1
cdr3_nt: TGTGCCAGCAGTATGAGCGGGAGGGTCACCTACAATGAGCAGTTCTTC
cdr3_aa: CASSMSGRVTYNEQFF

v_call: TRBV9
d_call: TRBD2
clone_size: -
j_call: TRBJ2-3
cdr3_nt: TGTGCCAGCAGCGCCCAGATAGCGGGAACGGGAGATACGCAGTATTTT
cdr3_aa: CASSAQIAGTGDTQYF

v_call: TRBV2
d_call: -
clone_size: once
j_call: TRBJ1-1
cdr3_nt: TGTGCCAGCAGTGAAGCGGGGGGGGCTGTGGGCACTGAAGCTTTCTTT
cdr3_aa: CASSEAGGAVGTEAFF

v_call: TRBV5-1
d_call: TRBD2
clone_size: -
j_call: TRBJ2-7
cdr3_nt: TGCGCCAGCAGCTCGACTAGCTTCTACGAGCAGTACTTC
cdr3_aa: CASSSTSFYEQYF

v_call: TRBV7-8
d_call: -
clone_size: -
j_call: TRBJ2-6
cdr3_nt: TGTGCCAGCAGCCCTAGTTACAGGGCGGTAAGCTCTGGGGCCAACGTCCTGACTTTC
cdr3_aa: CASSPSYRAVSSGANVLTF

v_call: TRBV19
d_call: TRBD1
clone_size: -
j_call: TRBJ2-2
cdr3_nt: TGTGCCAGTAGACCAAGGCCCGGGACAGGGGGCGAGAACACCGGGGAGCTGTTTTTT
cdr3_aa: CASRPRPGTGGENTGELFF

v_call: TRBV5-6
d_call: -
clone_size: few
j_call: TRBJ1-2
cdr3_nt: TGTGCCAGCAGCTTGCAAGGGTATGGCTACACCTTC
cdr3_aa: CASSLQGYGYTF

v_call: TRBV7-9
d_call: -
clone_size: few
j_call: TRBJ1-2
cdr3_nt: TGTGCCAGCAGCTTCGGAGATAACTATGGCTACACCTTC
cdr3_aa: CASSFGDNYGYTF

v_call: TRBV9
d_call: -
clone_size: few
j_call: TRBJ1-4
cdr3_nt: TGTGCCAGCAGCTTCTCGGACCGGATTGGGGAACTGTTTTTT
cdr3_aa: CASSFSDRIGELFF

v_call: TRBV5-1
d_call: -
clone_size: few
j_call: TRBJ1-1
cdr3_nt: TGCGCCAGCAGCTTGGAGGGCAGGCCGGGGTATGGAGCTTTCTTT
cdr3_aa: CASSLEGRPGYGAFF

v_call: TRBV2
d_call: TRBD1
clone_size: -
j_call: TRBJ1-2
cdr3_nt: TGTGCCAGCAGTTACTCCCTAATCGGGACAGAAGATGGCTACACCTTC
cdr3_aa: CASSYSLIGTEDGYTF

v_call: TRBV9
d_call: -
clone_size: -
j_call: TRBJ2-7
cdr3_nt: TGTGCCAGCAGCGTATACGCAGGGGCCTACGAGCAGTACTTC
cdr3_aa: CASSVYAGAYEQYF

v_call: TRBV19
d_call: TRBD1
clone_size: -
j_call: TRBJ1-4
cdr3_nt: TGTGCCAGCGGTGAAAGACAGGGTAATGAAAAACTGTTTTTT
cdr3_aa: CASGERQGNEKLFF

v_call: TRBV20-1
d_call: -
clone_size: -
j_call: TRBJ1-1
cdr3_nt: TGCAGTGCTAGAGATCAGACTGAAGCTTTCTTT
cdr3_aa: CSARDQTEAFF

v_call: TRBV5-4
d_call: -
clone_size: -
j_call: TRBJ1-5
cdr3_nt: TGTGCCAGTCAGCTTGATCAGGGAAGCAATCAGCCCCAGCATTTT
cdr3_aa: CASQLDQGSNQPQHF

v_call: TRBV6-6
d_call: TRBD1
clone_size: -
j_call: TRBJ2-3
cdr3_nt: TGTGCCAGCAGTTGGCAGGGGGCCTTAGCAGATACGCAGTATTTT
cdr3_aa: CASSWQGALADTQYF

v_call: TRBV2
d_call: TRBD1
clone_size: -
j_call: TRBJ1-2
cdr3_nt: TGTGCCAGCGCCTCAGGGACAGGCGCGAACTATGGCTACACCTTC
cdr3_aa: CASASGTGANYGYTF

v_call: TRBV4-1
d_call: TRBD1
clone_size: -
j_call: TRBJ2-7
cdr3_nt: TGCGCCAGCAGACCCGGGACAGGGAGCTACGAGCAGTACTTC
cdr3_aa: CASRPGTGSYEQYF

v_call: TRBV5-6
d_call: -
clone_size: -
j_call: TRBJ2-7
cdr3_nt: TGTGCCAGCAGCCTCGCGGGGGAGCAGTACTTC
cdr3_aa: CASSLAGEQYF

v_call: TRBV9
d_call: -
clone_size: -
j_call: TRBJ1-1
cdr3_nt: TGTGCCAGCAGCCCTCCTAGGTGGAACACTGAAGCTTTCTTT
cdr3_aa: CASSPPRWNTEAFF

v_call: TRBV7-6
d_call: -
clone_size: -
j_call: TRBJ1-1
cdr3_nt: TGTGCCAGCAGCCCCCGACAATTGAGCCCTGAAGCTTTCTTT
cdr3_aa: CASSPRQLSPEAFF

v_call: TRBV6-1
d_call: -
clone_size: -
j_call: TRBJ2-5
cdr3_nt: TGTGCCAGCAGTGACATAAGGGAAGAGACCCAGTACTTC
cdr3_aa: CASSDIREETQYF

v_call: TRBV10-3
d_call: -
clone_size: -
j_call: TRBJ2-2
cdr3_nt: TGTGCCACATTGGACACTAAAAGGAGAATCACCGGGGAGCTGTTTTTT
cdr3_aa: CATLDTKRRITGELFF

v_call: TRBV19
d_call: -
clone_size: few
j_call: TRBJ2-1
cdr3_nt: TGTGCCAGTAGTATAAGTTACCTTCAAAATGAGCAGTTCTTC
cdr3_aa: CASSISYLQNEQFF

v_call: TRBV5-1
d_call: -
clone_size: few
j_call: TRBJ2-2
cdr3_nt: TGCGCCAGCAGCCCCCTTTTGGAGACACTGAACACCGGGGAGCTGTTTTTT
cdr3_aa: CASSPLLETLNTGELFF

v_call: TRBV15
d_call: -
clone_size: -
j_call: TRBJ1-1
cdr3_nt: TGTGCCACCAGCAGAGATAGGGACACTGAAGCTTTCTTT
cdr3_aa: CATSRDRDTEAFF

v_call: TRBV6-5
d_call: -
clone_size: -
j_call: TRBJ1-1
cdr3_nt: TGTGCCAGCAGTTCCTTAAGGGAAGCTTTCTTT
cdr3_aa: CASSSLREAFF

v_call: TRBV5-1
d_call: -
clone_size: few
j_call: TRBJ2-1
cdr3_nt: TGCGCCAGCAGCCCGGTAACCATAGGGGCCAATGAGCAGTTCTTC
cdr3_aa: CASSPVTIGANEQFF

v_call: TRBV11-3
d_call: -
clone_size: few
j_call: TRBJ1-1
cdr3_nt: TGTGCCAGCAGCTTAGATAGTAACAGGCGCACTGAAGCTTTCTTT
cdr3_aa: CASSLDSNRRTEAFF

v_call: TRBV9
d_call: -
clone_size: -
j_call: TRBJ2-3
cdr3_nt: TGTGCCAGCAGCTCCCCCGGTTTCAGCACAGATACGCAGTATTTT
cdr3_aa: CASSSPGFSTDTQYF

v_call: TRBV13
d_call: TRBD1
clone_size: -
j_call: TRBJ2-7
cdr3_nt: TGTGCCAGCAGCTCGTCCGGGACAGGGAGTATCGAGCAGTACTTC
cdr3_aa: CASSSSGTGSIEQYF

v_call: TRBV5-1
d_call: -
clone_size: -
j_call: TRBJ2-7
cdr3_nt: TGCGCCAGCAGCTTGTGGGGGGAGGACGGGAACGAGCAGTACTTC
cdr3_aa: CASSLWGEDGNEQYF

v_call: TRBV7-7
d_call: TRBD1
clone_size: -
j_call: TRBJ1-3
cdr3_nt: TGTGCCAGCAGCCCCCTGGACAGGGACAGAAACACCATATATTTT
cdr3_aa: CASSPLDRDRNTIYF

v_call: TRBV11-2
d_call: -
clone_size: -
j_call: TRBJ2-7
cdr3_nt: TGTGCCAGCAGCTATCCCCCCTCAGAGCAGTACTTC
cdr3_aa: CASSYPPSEQYF

v_call: TRBV18
d_call: TRBD1
clone_size: -
j_call: TRBJ1-2
cdr3_nt: TGTGCCAGCTCACCATATGATGGGACAGGGCGATATGGCTACACCTTC
cdr3_aa: CASSPYDGTGRYGYTF

v_call: TRBV19
d_call: -
clone_size: -
j_call: TRBJ2-7
cdr3_nt: TGTGCCAGTAGTATTACCGAATCTTCCTACGAGCAGTACTTC
cdr3_aa: CASSITESSYEQYF

v_call: TRBV27
d_call: TRBD1
clone_size: -
j_call: TRBJ1-2
cdr3_nt: TGTGCCAGCAGTCCTTGGACAGGACCGAACTATGGCTACACCTTC
cdr3_aa: CASSPWTGPNYGYTF

v_call: TRBV9
d_call: -
clone_size: -
j_call: TRBJ2-1
cdr3_nt: TGTGCCAGCAGCCGCGGATATGAGCAGTTCTTC
cdr3_aa: CASSRGYEQFF

v_call: TRBV18
d_call: TRBD2
clone_size: -
j_call: TRBJ2-7
cdr3_nt: TGTGCCAGCTCACCATTCGCAGACACCGTTCTAGCGGGAGTAACCTACGAGCAGTACTTC
cdr3_aa: CASSPFADTVLAGVTYEQYF

v_call: TRBV5-1
d_call: -
clone_size: -
j_call: TRBJ2-6
cdr3_nt: TGCGCCAGCAGCCCGCAAGCCTCTGGGGCCAACGTCCTGACTTTC
cdr3_aa: CASSPQASGANVLTF

v_call: TRBV11-3
d_call: TRBD1
clone_size: -
j_call: TRBJ2-1
cdr3_nt: TGTGCCAGCAGCTTAGGACAGGGCTACCGGAGTGAGCAGTTCTTC
cdr3_aa: CASSLGQGYRSEQFF

v_call: TRBV7-2
d_call: -
clone_size: -
j_call: TRBJ1-1
cdr3_nt: TGTGCCAGCAGCCCCCCATTGAACACTGAAGCTTTCTTT
cdr3_aa: CASSPPLNTEAFF

v_call: TRBV30
d_call: -
clone_size: -
j_call: TRBJ1-1
cdr3_nt: TGTGCCTGGAGCCCCGGGCACACTGAAGCTTTCTTT
cdr3_aa: CAWSPGHTEAFF

v_call: TRBV15
d_call: -
clone_size: -
j_call: TRBJ2-7
cdr3_nt: TGTGCCACCAGCAGAGCCCGGGGGTCCTACGAGCAGTACTTC
cdr3_aa: CATSRARGSYEQYF

v_call: TRBV19
d_call: TRBD1
clone_size: -
j_call: TRBJ2-3
cdr3_nt: TGTGCCAGTAGTATAGGACAGGGCCGCACAGATACGCAGTATTTT
cdr3_aa: CASSIGQGRTDTQYF

v_call: TRBV11-2
d_call: TRBD1
clone_size: once
j_call: TRBJ1-2
cdr3_nt: TGTGCCAGCAGCTTAGGGACAGGGGTGGACTATGGCTACACCTTC
cdr3_aa: CASSLGTGVDYGYTF

v_call: TRBV2
d_call: TRBD1
clone_size: -
j_call: TRBJ1-1
cdr3_nt: TGTGCCAGCAGTGCCGTTAGGGGGCTGGTCACTGAAGCTTTCTTT
cdr3_aa: CASSAVRGLVTEAFF

v_call: TRBV4-1
d_call: -
clone_size: -
j_call: TRBJ1-4
cdr3_nt: TGCGCCAGCAGCCAAGATGGATCTGGTAATGAAAAACTGTTTTTT
cdr3_aa: CASSQDGSGNEKLFF